These T cell receptor beta chains were read from a single sample in a study of blood T cell repertoires in COVID-19. Libraries were prepared by immunoSEQ multiplex PCR; TCRdb keeps only in-frame clonotypes and omits some of them. The sample includes under 150,000 clones, roughly 85% of them seen just once. Sequenced input: peripheral blood. These receptors all come from a man aged 60-69 years with acute or convalescent COVID-19. The CDR3 runs from the conserved cysteine through the conserved F or W. D genes are given only for firm matches. A clone size is listed for some rows: how often the clone was seen (once, few, many), or a class if it is expanded.

. | TRBD1 | TRBJ1-5 | TRBV4-3 | CASSQAQGLNQPQHF | TGCGCCAGCAGCCAAGCACAGGGGTTAAATCAGCCCCAGCATTTT
. | . | TRBJ2-3 | TRBV4-1 | CASSQEPGSESTDTQYF | TGCGCCAGCAGCCAAGAACCCGGGTCGGAGAGCACAGATACGCAGTATTTT
. | TRBD1 | TRBJ1-1 | TRBV14 | CASSPRDRSMNTEAFF | TGTGCCAGCTCTCCCCGGGACAGGAGCATGAACACTGAAGCTTTCTTT
. | . | TRBJ1-1 | TRBV5-5 | CASSDRQANTEAFF | TGTGCCAGCAGCGATCGACAGGCGAACACTGAAGCTTTCTTT
. | . | TRBJ2-3 | TRBV4-3 | CASSQEWGSGTDTQYF | TGCGCCAGCAGCCAAGAGTGGGGTAGCGGCACAGATACGCAGTATTTT
. | TRBD2 | TRBJ2-1 | TRBV5-1 | CASSLGRPGLVNNEQFF | TGCGCCAGCAGCTTGGGAAGACCGGGACTAGTGAACAATGAGCAGTTCTTC
. | . | TRBJ2-1 | TRBV7-9 | CASSLVGGDEQFF | TGTGCCAGCAGCTTAGTTGGCGGCGATGAGCAGTTCTTC
. | TRBD2 | TRBJ2-3 | TRBV29-1 | CSVELAGGPTDTQYF | TGCAGCGTTGAGTTAGCGGGAGGTCCCACAGATACGCAGTATTTT
. | TRBD2 | TRBJ2-7 | TRBV10-3 | CAISGTSDYEQYF | TGTGCCATCAGTGGGACTAGCGACTACGAGCAGTACTTC
. | . | TRBJ2-7 | TRBV28 | CASSLIGRMSYEQYF | TGTGCCAGCAGTTTAATCGGCAGGATGTCCTACGAGCAGTACTTC
. | . | TRBJ2-7 | TRBV28 | CASRAPTSEGTLQYF | TGTGCCAGCAGGGCTCCCACTTCGGAAGGGACACTACAGTACTTC
. | . | TRBJ2-1 | TRBV9 | CASSPYLRGSEQFF | TGTGCCAGTAGCCCATACCTACGGGGGAGTGAGCAGTTCTTC
. | . | TRBJ1-6 | TRBV25-1 | CASSRGGYGNSPLHF | TGTGCCAGCAGTCGGGGGGGCTACGGGAATTCACCCCTCCACTTT
. | . | TRBJ1-5 | TRBV6-5 | CASSLGQNQPQHF | TGTGCCAGCAGCCTTGGGCAAAATCAGCCCCAGCATTTT
few | . | TRBJ1-4 | TRBV14 | CASSLGRGEKLFF | TGTGCCAGCAGCCTCGGGAGAGGCGAAAAACTGTTTTTT
. | TRBD1 | TRBJ2-1 | TRBV7-2 | CASSPPDRVNEQFF | TGTGCCAGCAGCCCACCCGACAGGGTGAATGAGCAGTTCTTC
. | . | TRBJ1-2 | TRBV19 | CASRANYGYTF | TGTGCCAGCCGCGCTAACTATGGCTACACCTTC
. | . | TRBJ1-2 | TRBV28 | CASSSGSYGYTF | TGTGCCAGCAGTTCAGGGTCCTATGGCTACACCTTC
. | TRBD2 | TRBJ2-7 | TRBV19 | CATRLAGASSYEQYF | TGTGCCACCCGACTAGCGGGAGCAAGTAGCTACGAGCAGTACTTC
. | . | TRBJ1-1 | TRBV7-8 | CASSQTLGGVSEAFF | TGTGCCAGCAGCCAGACCCTGGGAGGGGTGAGTGAAGCTTTCTTT
once | . | TRBJ2-5 | TRBV5-1 | CASSGFGYTETQYF | TGCGCCAGCAGCGGTTTCGGTTATACGGAGACCCAGTACTTC
few | TRBD1 | TRBJ2-1 | TRBV30 | CAWITPGQGNEQFF | TGTGCCTGGATCACACCGGGACAGGGGAATGAGCAGTTCTTC
. | TRBD1 | TRBJ1-6 | TRBV4-3 | CASSQETTGANSPLHF | TGCGCCAGCAGCCAAGAAACGACAGGGGCTAATTCACCCCTCCACTTT
. | . | TRBJ2-6 | TRBV7-9 | CASSPPGQNSGANVLTF | TGTGCCAGCAGCCCCCCCGGACAGAACTCTGGGGCCAACGTCCTGACTTTC
. | TRBD1 | TRBJ2-1 | TRBV9 | CASSASSGTGNEQFF | TGTGCCAGCAGCGCATCTTCCGGGACAGGGAATGAGCAGTTCTTC
few | . | TRBJ1-1 | TRBV7-7 | CASSSNTNTEAFF | TGTGCTAGCAGCTCAAACACGAACACTGAAGCTTTCTTT
. | . | TRBJ2-2 | TRBV24-1 | CATSDLSYGELFF | TGTGCCACCAGTGATTTAAGCTACGGGGAGCTGTTTTTT
. | TRBD1 | TRBJ1-1 | TRBV13 | CASKQDRANTEAFF | TGTGCCAGCAAACAGGACAGGGCGAACACTGAAGCTTTCTTT
. | TRBD1 | TRBJ2-7 | TRBV5-5 | CASSLVDRGTLEQYF | TGTGCCAGCAGCTTGGTGGACAGGGGAACTTTGGAGCAGTACTTC
. | . | TRBJ1-1 | TRBV3-1/TRBV3-2 | CASSHGTTSKRAEAFF | TGTGCCAGCAGCCACGGGACAACGTCTAAGAGGGCCGAAGCTTTCTTT
. | . | TRBJ2-3 | TRBV11-3 | CASSLALETGQYF | TGTGCCAGCAGCTTAGCCTTAGAAACGGGGCAGTATTTT
. | TRBD2 | TRBJ2-1 | TRBV30 | CAWSLAGSQGEQFF | TGTGCCTGGAGTCTAGCGGGCTCCCAGGGGGAGCAGTTCTTC
. | . | TRBJ1-3 | TRBV27 | CASSFRETGNTIYF | TGTGCCAGCAGTTTTCGAGAGACTGGAAACACCATATATTTT
. | TRBD1 | TRBJ1-2 | TRBV7-2 | CASSDRGRNYGYTF | TGTGCCAGCAGCGACAGGGGGCGGAACTATGGCTACACCTTC
once | . | TRBJ1-5 | TRBV6-2/TRBV6-3 | CASSTLPRGQPHEQPQHF | TGTGCCAGCAGCACCCTCCCCCGCGGCCAACCCCACGAACAGCCCCAGCATTTT
. | TRBD1 | TRBJ1-6 | TRBV5-1 | CASSSRTGESPLHF | TGCGCCAGCAGTTCGAGGACAGGGGAATCACCCCTCCACTTT
. | . | TRBJ1-2 | TRBV3-1/TRBV3-2 | CASSQDNRAGYTF | TGTGCCAGCAGCCAAGATAATAGAGCTGGCTACACCTTC
few | TRBD1 | TRBJ2-2 | TRBV5-1 | CASSQGQANGELFF | TGCGCCAGCAGCCAGGGACAGGCGAACGGGGAGCTGTTTTTT
. | . | TRBJ1-2 | TRBV3-1/TRBV3-2 | CASSQGGANYGYTF | TGTGCCAGCAGCCAAGGGGGGGCTAACTATGGCTACACCTTC
. | TRBD1 | TRBJ1-4 | TRBV9 | CASSVGQGINEKLFF | TGTGCCAGCAGCGTAGGACAGGGGATTAATGAAAAACTGTTTTTT
. | . | TRBJ2-2 | TRBV9 | CASSVGGLQVAGELFF | TGTGCCAGCAGCGTAGGAGGACTACAAGTTGCGGGGGAGCTGTTTTTT
. | TRBD2 | TRBJ2-5 | TRBV5-4 | CASSFGPSGQETQYF | TGTGCCAGCAGCTTTGGGCCTAGCGGGCAAGAGACCCAGTACTTC
. | . | TRBJ2-3 | TRBV5-4 | CASSLLSSSREDTQYF | TGTGCCAGCAGCTTGCTATCTAGCAGCCGGGAAGATACGCAGTATTTT
. | . | TRBJ1-6 | TRBV18 | CASSPSSGLNNSPLHF | TGTGCCAGCTCACCCTCGAGCGGGTTAAATAATTCACCCCTCCACTTT